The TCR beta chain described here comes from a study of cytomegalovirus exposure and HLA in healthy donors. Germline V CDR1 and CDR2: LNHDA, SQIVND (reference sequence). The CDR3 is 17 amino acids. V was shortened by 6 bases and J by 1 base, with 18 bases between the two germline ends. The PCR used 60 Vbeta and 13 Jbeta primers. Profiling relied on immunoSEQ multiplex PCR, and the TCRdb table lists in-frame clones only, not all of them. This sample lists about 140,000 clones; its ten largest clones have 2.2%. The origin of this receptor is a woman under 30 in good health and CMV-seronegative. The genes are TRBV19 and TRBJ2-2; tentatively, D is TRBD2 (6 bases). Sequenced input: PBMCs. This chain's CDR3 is CASSPGWASVNTGELFF. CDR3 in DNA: TGTGCCAGTAGCCCCGGGTGGGCTAGCGTGAACACCGGGGAGCTGTTTTTT.